One and the same sample provided the 21 T cell receptor beta chains below, sequenced in a study of CD4 T cells in relation to SARS-CoV-2 and coronaviruses (dated by TCRdb to the early 2020s). Libraries were constructed by the immunoSEQ multiplex PCR assay. In TCRdb, the immuneACCESS table is reduced to in-frame sequences with V and J assigned. These tables do not hold every clone; where another copy was compared, an unresolved V gene accounts for under half, and the others remain unexplained. This sample lists about 38,000 clones; 77% were detected once. The leading ten clones occupy about 20% of the sample. Their antigens remain unidentified. The source material was memory CD4+ T cells from PBMCs, cultured in vitro. The cell subset or site label here, explained by the study, means: memory (non-naive) CD4+ T cells. The receptors come from an adult with COVID-19.

This clone has only one observation. V usage is TRBV5-1 and J usage is TRBJ1-1; 7 bases are a match to TRBD1. Germline CDR1 and CDR2: SGHRS and YFSETQ. After removal of 4 bases from V and 1 base from J, the junction contained 7 bases not matched to a gene. This CDR3 comprises 15 residues. For the CDR3, the DNA is TGCGCCAGCAGCGGAACCGGGACAGCGAACACTGAAGCTTTCTTT. Its protein is CASSGTGTANTEAFF.

The count of this clone is one. The chain links TRBV18 to TRBJ1-4; D is uncertain. Germline values: CDR1 KGHSH, CDR2 LQKENI. The V end lost 3 bases, the J end lost 0 bases, and 5 bases lay between the germline ends. The CDR3 has 14 residues. The CDR3 spells CASSPGATNEKLFF. DNA of the CDR3: TGTGCCAGCTCACCTGGTGCAACTAATGAAAAACTGTTTTTT. Variable domain in full (rest from reference TRBV18 and TRBJ1-4): NAGVMQNPRHLVRRRGQEARLRCSPMKGHSHVYWYRQLPEEGLKFMVYLQKENIIDESGMPKERFSAEFPKEGPSILRIQQVVRGDSAAYFCASSPGATNEKLFFGSGTQLSVL.

In its sample, this clone was seen once. V gene TRBV7-8 combines with J gene TRBJ2-1; 8 bases match TRBD2. The CDR3 has 16 amino acids. Germline V gene data show CDR1 as SGHVS and CDR2 as FQNEAQ. Trimming cost V 1 base and J 9 bases; bases outside gene matches: 11. The CDR3 loop is CASSLVTGTRTGEQFF. CDR3 bases: TGTGCCAGCAGCTTAGTGACCGGGACTAGGACCGGTGAGCAGTTCTTC.

The CDR3 nucleotides read TGCAGCGGTAGCGGGAGTACGAACACCGGGGAGCTGTTTTTT. Protein: CSGSGSTNTGELFF. The chain carries TRBV29-1 and TRBJ2-2; 9 bases are shared with TRBD2. In germline, CDR1 is SQVTM, CDR2 ANQGSEA. V lost 7 bases and J lost 0; bases outside the gene matches: 3. There are 14 residues in the CDR3.

The chain carries TRBV2 and TRBJ1-5; D possibly corresponds to TRBD1 (5 bases). This CDR3 spans 11 amino acids. CDR1 and CDR2 from the germline V gene are SNHLY and FYNNEI. Trimming shortened V by 6 bases and J by 7 bases, and 7 bases separated the two germline ends. This chain's CDR3 is CASRQGQPQHF. The DNA for the CDR3 is TGTGCCAGCAGGCAGGGCCAGCCCCAGCATTTT.

V and J are TRBV28 and TRBJ1-2, with 9 bases fitting TRBD1. The CDR3 covers 13 residues. With V trimmed by 6 bases and J by 8 bases, 7 bases remained unmatched. The germline V gene encodes CDR1 MDHEN and CDR2 SYDVKM. The CDR3 bases are TGTGCCAGCAGGGTGGGACAGGGTAGGGGCTACACCTTC. It is translated as CASRVGQGRGYTF.

For this clone: Germline and junction disagree at one end, which may indicate a read error. This sequence joins TRBV2 and TRBJ2-5; D possibly corresponds to TRBD1 (6 bases). Germline lookup yields CDR1 SNHLY and CDR2 FYNNEI. The CDR3 contains 13 residues. The CDR3 spells CASSEAWTEIGDF. The CDR3 nucleotides are TGTGCCAGCAGTGAAGCGTGGACAGAGATAGGGGACTTC.

The rearrangement links TRBV18 to TRBJ2-3; D is undetermined. V dropped 1 base and J dropped 0 bases, with 14 bases sitting between them. CDR1 is KGHSH and CDR2 is LQKENI in the germline V gene. This CDR3 region has 17 residues. CDR3 amino acids: CASSPRFQTSSTDTQYF. CDR3 bases: TGTGCCAGCTCACCACGCTTCCAGACTTCTAGCACAGATACGCAGTATTTT.

Comment on this clone: The sample has other DNA sequences that encode this CDR3 too. The genes are TRBV10-1 and TRBJ2-2, with no clear D. CDR1 and CDR2 from the germline V gene are WNHNN and SYGVQD (reference sequence). CDR3 length: 13 residues. Trimming pared 0 bases from V and 4 bases from J, leaving 3 bases between. CDR3 DNA sequence: TGCGCCAGCAGTGAGTCCGGCACCGGGGAGCTGTTTTTT. Its translation: CASSESGTGELFF.

The chain couples TRBV7-6 to TRBJ2-1, with 7 bases lining up with TRBD1. J gave up 0 bases and V 6 bases, and 8 bases lay outside the gene matches. This CDR3 spans 16 amino acids. Germline V gene sequence: CDR1 SGHVS, CDR2 FNYEAQ. CDR3 loop: CASRPNRGLSYNEQFF. In DNA form, the CDR3 reads TGTGCCAGCAGACCAAACAGGGGCCTCTCCTACAATGAGCAGTTCTTC.

The J gene is TRBJ2-7, the V gene TRBV6-2 or TRBV6-3; D is undetermined. The CDR3 loop spans 12 amino acids. In germline, CDR1 is MNHEY, CDR2 SVGEGT. The V end lost 5 bases, the J end lost 0 bases, and 5 bases lay between the germline ends. The CDR3 nucleotides read TGTGCCAGCAGTCTGAGCTCCTACGAGCAGTACTTC. It encodes CASSLSSYEQYF.

The gene calls are TRBV10-3 and TRBJ1-3; D is possibly TRBD1 (6 bases). The germline V and J ends were trimmed by 5 bases and 4 bases, with 12 bases remaining between them. CDR1 and CDR2 (germline): ENHRY, SYGVKD. This CDR3 is 14 amino acids long. CDR3 in amino acids: CAISSDRRGNTIYF. CDR3 coding DNA: TGTGCCATCAGTTCCGACAGGCGAGGAAACACCATATATTTT.

This rearrangement joins TRBV6-5 to TRBJ2-1; TRBD2 might be the D (5 bases). Germline values: CDR1 MNHEY, CDR2 SVGAGI. The CDR3 has 15 amino acids. V dropped 6 bases and J dropped 3 bases, with 15 bases sitting between them. Here the CDR3 reads CASSYLATHYNEQFF. For the CDR3, the DNA is TGTGCCAGCAGCTATTTAGCGACCCACTACAATGAGCAGTTCTTC.

This sequence joins TRBV14 and TRBJ2-1, with a weak D call TRBD1 (5 bases). V was clipped by 1 base and J by 0 bases, with 10 bases between them. Germline V gives CDR1 SGHDN, CDR2 FVKESK. The CDR3 runs to 16 residues. The chain's CDR3 is CASSQARVFSYNEQFF. CDR3 nucleotide sequence: TGTGCCAGCAGCCAAGCCAGGGTTTTCTCCTACAATGAGCAGTTCTTC.

The chain is built from TRBV7-8 and TRBJ2-1; 12 positions match TRBD2. This CDR3 is built from 14 residues. CDR1 SGHVS and CDR2 FQNEAQ come from the germline V gene. V lost 4 bases to trimming and J lost 9 bases; unmatched junction nucleotides: 4. The CDR3 sequence is CASSWGLAGSEQFF. The CDR3 nucleotides are TGTGCCAGCAGCTGGGGACTAGCGGGTTCTGAGCAGTTCTTC.

This clone is a singleton in its sample. The V and J genes are TRBV5-6 and TRBJ1-2; D is ambiguous. This CDR3 has 13 residues. Germline V CDR1 and CDR2: SGHDT, YYEEEE. With 6 bases removed from V and 6 bases from J, the gap between germline ends came to 15 bases. The CDR3 region has the DNA TGTGCCAGCACTCGTCTGGAGACCGATGGCTACACCTTC. Translating it yields CASTRLETDGYTF.

CDR3 sequence reads: CASSEPRPIPYYEQYF. The CDR3 nucleotides are TGTGCCAGCAGTGAGCCCAGGCCAATTCCTTACTACGAGCAGTACTTC. The rearrangement links TRBV2 to TRBJ2-7; D is undetermined. The CDR3 is made up of 16 amino acids. Germline V gives CDR1 SNHLY, CDR2 FYNNEI. Trimming removed 3 bases at V and 3 bases at J, with 18 bases between.

The chain carries TRBV29-1 and TRBJ2-1; D remains unclear. The CDR3 totals 15 residues. Trimming pared 3 bases from V and 4 bases from J, leaving 16 bases between. Germline lookup yields CDR1 SQVTM and CDR2 ANQGSEA. CDR3 in amino acids: CSVDAGLVGYNEQFF. As DNA, the CDR3 is TGCAGCGTTGACGCTGGGCTAGTCGGGTACAATGAGCAGTTCTTC.

The V gene is TRBV10-3, the J gene TRBJ1-5; D unresolved. Trimming shortened V by 2 bases and J by 6 bases, and 8 bases separated the two germline ends. Germline CDR1 and CDR2: ENHRY and SYGVKD. The CDR3 contains 13 residues. CDR3 bases: TGTGCCATCAGTGAGGACGGGATTCAGCCCCAGCATTTT. Amino acids: CAISEDGIQPQHF.

The CDR3 bases are TGTGCCAGCAGTGACCAGGGCGGGGACATTCAGTACTTC. The encoded protein is CASSDQGGDIQYF. The V gene is TRBV6-4, the J gene TRBJ2-4; D may be TRBD2 (6 bases). CDR3 length: 13 amino acids. The germline gives CDR1 MRHNA, CDR2 SNTAGT. Trimming left V 2 bases short and J 8 bases short, with 10 bases between.

The chain joins TRBV30 to TRBJ2-3, with TRBD2 matching over 9 bases. V lost 3 bases, J lost 4 bases, and 2 bases stayed unmatched. Germline CDR1 reads GTSNPN; CDR2 reads SVGIG (reference sequence). The CDR3 sequence is 13 residues long. The CDR3 bases are TGTGCCTGGAGGACTAGCGGAGCAGATACGCAGTATTTT. Amino acid sequence: CAWRTSGADTQYF.